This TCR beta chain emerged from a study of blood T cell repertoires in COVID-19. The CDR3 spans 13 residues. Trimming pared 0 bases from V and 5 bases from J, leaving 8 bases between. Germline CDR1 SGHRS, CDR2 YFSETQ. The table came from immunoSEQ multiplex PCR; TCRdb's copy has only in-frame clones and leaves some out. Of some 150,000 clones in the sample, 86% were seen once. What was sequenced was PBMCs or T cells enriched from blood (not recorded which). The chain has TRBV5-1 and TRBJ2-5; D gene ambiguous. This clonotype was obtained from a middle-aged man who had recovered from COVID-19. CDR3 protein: CASSLEASETQYF. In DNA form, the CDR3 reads TGCGCCAGCAGCTTGGAAGCATCCGAGACCCAGTACTTC. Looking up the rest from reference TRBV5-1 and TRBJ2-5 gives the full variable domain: KAGVTQTPRYLIKTRGQQVTLSCSPISGHRSVSWYQQTPGQGLQFLFEYFSETQRNKGNFPGRFSGRQFSNSRSEMNVSTLELGDSALYLCASSLEASETQYFGPGTRLLVL.